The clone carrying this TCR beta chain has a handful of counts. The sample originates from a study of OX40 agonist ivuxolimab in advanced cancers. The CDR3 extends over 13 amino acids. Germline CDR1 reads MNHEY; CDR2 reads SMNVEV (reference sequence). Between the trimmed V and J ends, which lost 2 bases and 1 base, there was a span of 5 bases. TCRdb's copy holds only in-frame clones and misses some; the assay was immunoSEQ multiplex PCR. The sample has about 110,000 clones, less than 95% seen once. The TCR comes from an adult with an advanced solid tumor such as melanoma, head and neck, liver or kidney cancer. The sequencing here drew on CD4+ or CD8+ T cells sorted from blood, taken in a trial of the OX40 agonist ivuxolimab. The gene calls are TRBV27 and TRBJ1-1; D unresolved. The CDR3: CASSLGRNTEAFF. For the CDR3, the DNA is TGTGCCAGCAGTTTAGGCAGGAACACTGAAGCTTTCTTT.